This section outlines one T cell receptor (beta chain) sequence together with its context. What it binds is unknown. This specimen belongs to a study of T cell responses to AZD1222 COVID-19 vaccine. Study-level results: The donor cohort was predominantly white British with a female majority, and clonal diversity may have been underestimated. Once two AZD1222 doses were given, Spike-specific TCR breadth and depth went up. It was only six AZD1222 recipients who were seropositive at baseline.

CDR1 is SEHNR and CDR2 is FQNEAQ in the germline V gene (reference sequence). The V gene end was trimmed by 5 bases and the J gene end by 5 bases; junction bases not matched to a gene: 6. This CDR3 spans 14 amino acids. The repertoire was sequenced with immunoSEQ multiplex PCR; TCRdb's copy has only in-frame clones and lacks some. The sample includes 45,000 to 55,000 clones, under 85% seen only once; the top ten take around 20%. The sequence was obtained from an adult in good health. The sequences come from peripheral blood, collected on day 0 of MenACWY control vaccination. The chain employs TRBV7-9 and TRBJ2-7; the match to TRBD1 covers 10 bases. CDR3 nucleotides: TGTGCCAGCAGCCCGAACGGACAGGGGGACGAGCAGTACTTC. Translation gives CASSPNGQGDEQYF.